What follows are 11 T cell receptor beta chains derived from one specimen sequenced in a study of CD8 T cells in ankylosing spondylitis. Study-level findings and limits: Ankylosing spondylitis blood seemed to carry a telltale TCR beta motif made of seven or eight highly homologous variants.

The antigens of these receptors remain unknown. TCRdb reprocessed the 5' RACE reads via MiXCR and lists one record per CDR3 protein. Of around 770,000 distinct CDR3 sequences detected, under 20% appear once; the ten largest clones hold around 19%. The sequenced sample was blood, either unsorted or a sorted T cell fraction (not recorded which). The receptors were sampled from a male donor with ankylosing spondylitis.

The gene calls are TRBV12-3 or TRBV12-4 and TRBJ2-7; 9 bases agree with TRBD2. CDR3 length equals 15 residues. The V segment lost 3 bases and the J segment 8 bases; nucleotides outside the gene matches: 11. The CDR3 here is CASSLGPGLAGKQYF. In nucleotides, the CDR3 is TGTGCCAGCAGTTTGGGCCCGGGACTAGCCGGAAAGCAGTACTTC.

This clonotype was seen a handful of times. The chain recombines TRBV7-8 with TRBJ1-1; D is possibly TRBD1 (5 bases). The CDR3 spans 14 residues. Per germline, CDR1 SGHVS and CDR2 FQNEAQ. V gave up 3 bases and J gave up 6 bases, with 14 bases separating them. The CDR3 loop is CASSLRLGASEAFF. CDR3 DNA: TGTGCCAGCAGCTTGCGGTTAGGGGCTTCTGAAGCTTTCTTT.

This clonotype was seen more than once but under ten times. This chain connects TRBV3-1 to TRBJ2-7; TRBD1 matches at 9 bases. Germline assignment: CDR1 LGHDT and CDR2 YNNKEL (reference sequence). The CDR3 extends over 15 amino acids. The V segment lost 3 bases and the J segment 2 bases; nucleotides outside the gene matches: 5. The CDR3 reads CASSQGTGPTYEQYF. In nucleotides, the CDR3 is TGTGCCAGCAGCCAGGGGACAGGGCCAACCTACGAGCAGTACTTC.

This clonotype appeared many times. This chain connects TRBV20-1 to TRBJ2-3; tentative D call: TRBD2 (5 bases). CDR1 DFQATT and CDR2 SNEGSKA come from the germline V gene (reference sequence). The CDR3 extends over 15 amino acids. Trimming removed 5 bases from V and 3 bases from J, with 18 bases in between. CDR3 sequence (DNA): TGCAGTGCTGCTAAGGTCGGGATGCTGACAGATACGCAGTATTTT. Translating it yields CSAAKVGMLTDTQYF.

This clonotype came up a few times. This chain joins TRBV27 and TRBJ2-5; no clear D. The CDR3 loop spans 15 amino acids. V lost 5 bases, J lost 5 bases, and 18 bases lay in between. Germline V CDR1 and CDR2: MNHEY, SMNVEV (reference sequence). The CDR3 region has the DNA TGTGCCAGCAGTACCCCCGGGTTAGCCAGGGAGACCCAGTACTTC. Its translation is CASSTPGLARETQYF.

The chain combines TRBV2 with TRBJ1-5; no definite D call. The CDR3 has 14 amino acids. V dropped 2 bases and J dropped 0 bases, with 5 bases sitting between them. CDR1 and CDR2 (germline): SNHLY, FYNNEI. The DNA of the CDR3 is TGTGCCAGCAGTGAAACTTATAGCAATCAGCCCCAGCATTTT. This sequence encodes CASSETYSNQPQHF.

This clonotype was picked up many times. The genes are TRBV29-1 and TRBJ1-5; D is uncertain. CDR1 is SQVTM, CDR2 ANQGSEA, per germline. This CDR3 contains 12 residues. V was cut by 4 bases and J by 1 base, with 5 bases left in between. DNA for the CDR3: TGCAGCGTTGGTGGAAGCAATCAGCCCCAGCATTTT. Protein sequence: CSVGGSNQPQHF. The full variable domain, rest sourced from reference TRBV29-1 and TRBJ1-5, is SAVISQKPSRDICQRGTSLTIQCQVDSQVTMMFWYRQQPGQSLTLIATANQGSEATYESGFVIDKFPISRPNLTFSTLTVSNMSPEDSSIYLCSVGGSNQPQHFGDGTRLSIL.

This clonotype was counted between two and nine times. The J gene is TRBJ2-5, the V gene TRBV6-1, with TRBD2 as a possible D gene (5 bases). This CDR3 has 15 residues. Between the trimmed V and J ends, which lost 6 bases and 2 bases, there was a span of 16 bases. Germline V gene lookup returns CDR1 MNHNS and CDR2 SASEGT. CDR3 amino acids: CASSRWAGVQETQYF. CDR3 nucleotide sequence: TGTGCCAGCAGCCGCTGGGCCGGGGTTCAAGAGACCCAGTACTTC.

The CDR3, as DNA: TGTGCCAGCAGCTCTCCTTTCACAGATACGCAGTATTTT. Translation gives CASSSPFTDTQYF. The V gene is TRBV28, the J gene TRBJ2-3, with D uncertain. V was trimmed by 6 bases and J by 2 bases, leaving 9 bases between them. CDR3 size: 13 residues. The germline V gene has CDR1 MDHEN and CDR2 SYDVKM.

V is TRBV29-1 and J is TRBJ2-2; D is perhaps TRBD1 or TRBD2 (5 bases each). Germline-derived CDR1 and CDR2 are SQVTM and ANQGSEA. V was trimmed by 7 bases and J by 6 bases, leaving 12 bases between them. The CDR3 has 12 amino acids. The CDR3 spells CSAEGISGELFF. The CDR3 nucleotides are TGCAGCGCCGAGGGGATCTCCGGGGAGCTGTTTTTT.

The chain joins TRBV7-9 to TRBJ2-7; 7 bases match TRBD2. The CDR3 is 17 residues long. V dropped 2 bases and J dropped 2; count of bases not matched to a gene: 12. Germline V gene data show CDR1 as SEHNR and CDR2 as FQNEAQ (reference sequence). The CDR3 region is CASSLTSLRENPYEQYF. The DNA for the CDR3 is TGTGCCAGCAGCTTAACCTCTTTGCGGGAGAACCCCTACGAGCAGTACTTC.